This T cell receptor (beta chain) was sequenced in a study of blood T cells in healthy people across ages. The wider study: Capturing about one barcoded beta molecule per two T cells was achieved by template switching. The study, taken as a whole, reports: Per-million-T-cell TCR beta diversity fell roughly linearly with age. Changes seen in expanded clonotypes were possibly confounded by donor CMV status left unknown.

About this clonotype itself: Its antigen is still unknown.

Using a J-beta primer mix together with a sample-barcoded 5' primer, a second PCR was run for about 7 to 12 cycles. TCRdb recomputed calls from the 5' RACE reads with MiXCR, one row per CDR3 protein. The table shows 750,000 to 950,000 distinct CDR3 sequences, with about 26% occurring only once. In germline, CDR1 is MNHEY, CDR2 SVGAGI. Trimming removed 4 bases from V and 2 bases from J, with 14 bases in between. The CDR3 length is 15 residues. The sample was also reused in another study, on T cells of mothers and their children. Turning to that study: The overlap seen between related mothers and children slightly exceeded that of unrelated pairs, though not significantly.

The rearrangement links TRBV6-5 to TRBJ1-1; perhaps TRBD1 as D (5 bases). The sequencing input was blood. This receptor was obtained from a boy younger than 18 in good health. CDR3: CASSSAGGANTEAFF. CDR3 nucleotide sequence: TGTGCCAGCAGTTCCGCCGGAGGGGCAAACACTGAAGCTTTCTTT.